This entry concerns a single TCR beta chain. TCRdb keeps only in-frame clones here, not all; method: immunoSEQ multiplex PCR. In the table there are 350,000 to 550,000 clones, roughly nine tenths of which are singletons. Deletions cut 1 base from V and 0 bases from J, with 13 bases between. There are 16 residues in the CDR3. The germline CDR1 and CDR2 sequences are LGHDT and YNNKEL (reference sequence). The data derive from a study of blood T cell repertoires in COVID-19. Sequenced: PBMCs or T cells enriched from blood (not recorded which). The genes are TRBV3-1 (or the pseudogene TRBV3-2) and TRBJ2-7; D may be TRBD1 (6 bases). This sequence originates from a man aged 25-40 years who had recovered from COVID-19. The CDR3 here is CASSQGDRHSSYEQYF. The CDR3, as DNA: TGTGCCAGCAGCCAAGGAGACAGGCATAGCTCCTACGAGCAGTACTTC.